This TCR beta chain was sequenced in a study of blood T cells in healthy people across ages. Study observations and caveats: Diversity was higher, and naive CD4+ cells more numerous, in long-lived donors than in aged donors.

The CDR3 extends over 14 amino acids. Germline V gene data show CDR1 as SGHNT and CDR2 as YENEEA. This clonotype turned up a few times. Its target is not known. Through a sample-barcoded 5' primer and a J-beta primer mix, a second PCR was run for about 6 to 12 cycles. TCRdb processed the 5' RACE reads anew with MiXCR; each CDR3 protein has one entry. The repertoire includes about 780,000 distinct CDR3 sequences, about 47% of them detected once, and about a sixth sits in the top ten. The receptor was derived from a man aged 80 or over in good health. The chain joins TRBV11-3 to TRBJ2-1; D remains ambiguous. The J call could be wrong; TRBJ2-7 is a better fit for the DNA end. The source material was blood. CDR3 DNA: TGTGCCAGCAGCTCCTTAGAGCGCGACAATGAGCAGTACTTC. This encodes CASSSLERDNEQYF.